The text below deals with one TCR beta chain. Between the trimmed V and J ends, which lost 5 bases and 7 bases, there was a span of 17 bases. The CDR3 totals 14 residues. Germline assignment: CDR1 SEHNR and CDR2 FQNEAQ (reference sequence). This specimen comes from a study of T cell changes during pregnancy in multiple sclerosis. Profiled with immunoSEQ multiplex PCR; TCRdb holds only in-frame clones, not every one. The sample has roughly 75,000 clones, just over 90% seen once. The TCR sequence derives from a female donor in good health, enrolled as a control in a pregnancy study. The V gene is TRBV7-9, the J gene TRBJ1-2; D not certain. The sequencing used peripheral blood, collected after pregnancy. The CDR3 DNA reads TGTGCCAGCAGCCTCCACGGGATCCCCGGTGGCTACACCTTC. Translated, it gives CASSLHGIPGGYTF.